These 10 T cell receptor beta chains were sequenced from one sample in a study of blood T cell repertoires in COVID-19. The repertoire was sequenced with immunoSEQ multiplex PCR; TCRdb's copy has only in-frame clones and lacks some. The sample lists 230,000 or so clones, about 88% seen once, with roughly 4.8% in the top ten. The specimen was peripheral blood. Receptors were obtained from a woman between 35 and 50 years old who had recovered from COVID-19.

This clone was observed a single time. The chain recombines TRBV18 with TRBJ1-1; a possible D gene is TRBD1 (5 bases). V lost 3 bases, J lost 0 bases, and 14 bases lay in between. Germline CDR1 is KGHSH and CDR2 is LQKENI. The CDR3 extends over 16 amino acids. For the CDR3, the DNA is TGTGCCAGCTCACCCGGGGGATCACTCTTGAACACTGAAGCTTTCTTT. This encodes CASSPGGSLLNTEAFF.

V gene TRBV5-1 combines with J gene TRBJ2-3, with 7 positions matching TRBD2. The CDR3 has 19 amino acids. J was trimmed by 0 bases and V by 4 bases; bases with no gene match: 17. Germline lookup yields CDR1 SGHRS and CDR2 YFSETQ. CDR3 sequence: CASSQSGTLISPSTDTQYF. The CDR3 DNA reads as TGCGCCAGCAGCCAAAGCGGGACTCTTATTAGTCCTAGCACAGATACGCAGTATTTT.

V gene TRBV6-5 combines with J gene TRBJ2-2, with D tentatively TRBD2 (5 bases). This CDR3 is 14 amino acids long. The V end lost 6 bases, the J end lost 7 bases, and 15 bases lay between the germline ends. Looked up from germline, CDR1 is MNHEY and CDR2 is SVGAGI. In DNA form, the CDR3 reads TGTGCCAGCAGGACAATTGGAGGTTTCGGGGAGCTGTTTTTT. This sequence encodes CASRTIGGFGELFF.

DNA of the CDR3: TGTGCCACCAGCAGCGCAGGGGGATTGGTCAGAGCTTTCTTT. Encoded protein: CATSSAGGLVRAFF. The chain joins TRBV15 to TRBJ1-1; TRBD1 agrees at 7 bases. The germline V gene encodes CDR1 LNHNV and CDR2 YYDKDF (reference sequence). J lost 10 bases, V lost 3 bases, and 11 bases had no gene match. The CDR3 has 14 amino acids.

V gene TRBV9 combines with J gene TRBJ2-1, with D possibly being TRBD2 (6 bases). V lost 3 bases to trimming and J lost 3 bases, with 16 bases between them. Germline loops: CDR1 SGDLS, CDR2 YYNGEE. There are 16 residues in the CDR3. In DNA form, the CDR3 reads TGTGCCAGCAGCGACGACGAAGCGGGTTTCTACAATGAGCAGTTCTTC. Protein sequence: CASSDDEAGFYNEQFF.

In DNA, the CDR3 is TGTGCCAGTAGGGGACAGGGTGCCGGGGAGCTGTTTTTT. This gives the protein CASRGQGAGELFF. The chain links TRBV19 to TRBJ2-2, with TRBD1 matching over 9 bases. The CDR3 is 13 amino acids. Germline V gene data show CDR1 as LNHDA and CDR2 as SQIVND (reference sequence). J gave up 6 bases and V 6 bases, and 2 bases lay outside the gene matches.

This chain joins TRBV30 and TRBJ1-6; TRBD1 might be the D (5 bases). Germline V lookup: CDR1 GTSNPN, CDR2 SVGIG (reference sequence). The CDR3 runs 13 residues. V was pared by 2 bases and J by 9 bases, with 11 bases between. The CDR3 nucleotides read TGTGCCTGGAGTAAGGGGATAATTTCACCCCTCCACTTT. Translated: CAWSKGIISPLHF.

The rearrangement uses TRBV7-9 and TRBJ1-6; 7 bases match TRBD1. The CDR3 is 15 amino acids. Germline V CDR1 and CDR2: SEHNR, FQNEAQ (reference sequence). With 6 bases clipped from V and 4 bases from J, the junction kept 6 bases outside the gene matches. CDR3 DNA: TGTGCCAGCAGGTCTAGGGACAGTTATAATTCACCCCTCCACTTT. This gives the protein CASRSRDSYNSPLHF.

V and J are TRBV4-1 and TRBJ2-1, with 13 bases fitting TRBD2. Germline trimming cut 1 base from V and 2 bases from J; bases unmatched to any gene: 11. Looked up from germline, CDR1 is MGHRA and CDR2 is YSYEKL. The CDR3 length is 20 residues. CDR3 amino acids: CASSQVQGLAGVTAYNEQFF. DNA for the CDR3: TGCGCCAGCAGCCAAGTTCAAGGACTAGCGGGAGTTACGGCCTACAATGAGCAGTTCTTC.

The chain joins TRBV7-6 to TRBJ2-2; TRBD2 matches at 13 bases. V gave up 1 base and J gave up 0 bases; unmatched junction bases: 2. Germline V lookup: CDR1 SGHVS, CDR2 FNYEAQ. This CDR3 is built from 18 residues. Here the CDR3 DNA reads TGTGCCAGCAGCTTAGGACTAGCGGGGGGTGCGAACACCGGGGAGCTGTTTTTT. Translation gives CASSLGLAGGANTGELFF.